The text below deals with one TCR beta chain. Only in-frame clones appear in the TCRdb table, and some are missing; sequencing was by immunoSEQ multiplex PCR. Among more than 150,000 clones listed, 70% to 80% were seen once. The data were taken from a study of blood T cell repertoires in COVID-19. About the study: T cells, B-cell-depleted T cells, or PBMCs supplied cDNA or gDNA.

V gave up 4 bases and J gave up 6 bases, with 25 bases separating them. Germline V CDR1 and CDR2: SGDLS, YYNGEE. This CDR3 spans 17 amino acids. Participant-reported clinical history was the basis for cohort assignment. The V gene is TRBV9, the J gene TRBJ1-2; D call uncertain. This sequence originates from a man in his sixties who had been exposed to COVID-19. The sequencing sample was made of PBMCs or T cells enriched from blood (not recorded which). The CDR3 region is CASSPHSLMSPMDGYTF. CDR3 nucleotide sequence: TGTGCCAGCAGCCCCCACAGCTTAATGTCGCCTATGGATGGCTACACCTTC.